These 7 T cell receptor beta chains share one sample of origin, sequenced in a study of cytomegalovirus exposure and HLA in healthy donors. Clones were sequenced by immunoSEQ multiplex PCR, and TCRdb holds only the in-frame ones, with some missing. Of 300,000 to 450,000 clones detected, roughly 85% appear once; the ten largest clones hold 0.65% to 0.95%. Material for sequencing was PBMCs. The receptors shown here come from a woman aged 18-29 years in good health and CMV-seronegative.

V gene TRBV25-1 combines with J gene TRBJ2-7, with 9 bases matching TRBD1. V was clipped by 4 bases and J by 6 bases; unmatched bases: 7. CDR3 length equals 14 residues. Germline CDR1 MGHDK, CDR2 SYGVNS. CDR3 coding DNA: TGTGCCAGCAGTGGCCCAGACAGGGGGGGCGAGCAGTACTTC. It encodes CASSGPDRGGEQYF.

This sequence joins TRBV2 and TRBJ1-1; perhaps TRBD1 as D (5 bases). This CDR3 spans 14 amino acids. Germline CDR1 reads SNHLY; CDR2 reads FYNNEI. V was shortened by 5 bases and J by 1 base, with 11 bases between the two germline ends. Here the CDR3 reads CASSFDQGNTEAFF. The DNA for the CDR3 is TGTGCCAGCAGTTTCGATCAGGGGAACACTGAAGCTTTCTTT.

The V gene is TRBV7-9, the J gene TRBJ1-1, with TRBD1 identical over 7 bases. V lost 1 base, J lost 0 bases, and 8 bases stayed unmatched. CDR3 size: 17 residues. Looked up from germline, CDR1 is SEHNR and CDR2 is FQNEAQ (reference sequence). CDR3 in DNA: TGTGCCAGCAGCTTAGTTAGAGGGACAGACATGAACACTGAAGCTTTCTTT. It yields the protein CASSLVRGTDMNTEAFF.

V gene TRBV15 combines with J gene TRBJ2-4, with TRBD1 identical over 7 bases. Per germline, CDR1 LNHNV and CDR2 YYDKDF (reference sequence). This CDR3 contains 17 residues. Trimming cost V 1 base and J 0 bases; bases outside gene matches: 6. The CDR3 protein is CATSRVGQGEAKNIQYF. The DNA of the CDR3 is TGTGCCACCAGCAGAGTGGGCCAGGGGGAAGCCAAAAACATTCAGTACTTC.

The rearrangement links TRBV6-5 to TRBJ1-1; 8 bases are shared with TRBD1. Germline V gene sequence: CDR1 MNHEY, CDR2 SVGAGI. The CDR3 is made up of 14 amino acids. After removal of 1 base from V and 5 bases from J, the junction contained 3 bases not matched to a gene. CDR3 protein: CASSYYRQGTEAFF. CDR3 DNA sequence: TGTGCCAGCAGTTACTATCGACAGGGGACTGAAGCTTTCTTT.

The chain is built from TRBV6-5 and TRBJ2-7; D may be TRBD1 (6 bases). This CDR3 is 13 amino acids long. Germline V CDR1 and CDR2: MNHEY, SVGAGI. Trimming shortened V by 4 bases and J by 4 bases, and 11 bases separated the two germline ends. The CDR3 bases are TGTGCCAGCAGTTCTGGGACAACATACGAGCAGTACTTC. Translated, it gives CASSSGTTYEQYF.

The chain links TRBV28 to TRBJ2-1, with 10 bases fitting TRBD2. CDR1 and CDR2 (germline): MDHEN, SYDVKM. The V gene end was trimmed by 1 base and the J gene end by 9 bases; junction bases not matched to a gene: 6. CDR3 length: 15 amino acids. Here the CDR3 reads CASSLSSGRAAEQFF. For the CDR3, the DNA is TGTGCCAGCAGTTTATCCAGCGGGAGGGCAGCTGAGCAGTTCTTC.